This paragraph covers one TCR beta chain sequence. One end of the junction does not line up with germline, which may come from a read error. The sample is drawn from a study of Graves' ophthalmopathy and Graves' hyperthyroidism. Scientists amplified the TCR beta CDR3 regions from RNA transcripts. The first-round RT-PCR employed HTBI primers together with the Qiagen OneStep RT-PCR kit. A multiplex PCR was then performed as the second round. TCRdb called the multiplex PCR reads again in MiXCR, with one record for every CDR3 protein. The repertoire holds roughly 1.1 million distinct CDR3 sequences, with about 36% as singletons. Germline CDR1 reads SEHNR; CDR2 reads FQNEAQ (reference sequence). The CDR3 is 12 residues long.

The gene calls are TRBV7-9 and TRBJ1-2; D unclear. This TCR was sampled from an adult man with Graves' hyperthyroidism. The material sequenced was peripheral blood or thyroid tissue (not recorded which). CDR3 DNA sequence: TGCGCCAGCAGCTTGGTCGGGGTGGGCGACACCTTC. As protein: CASSLVGVGDTF.